Sequencing of this TCR beta chain was carried out in a study of cytomegalovirus exposure and HLA in healthy donors. As for the study in general: Sequencing of about 200 million T cells in an earlier analysis found 90 million to 120 million unique TCR beta sequences.

13 Jbeta primers and 60 Vbeta primers were used for the PCR. The table came from immunoSEQ multiplex PCR; TCRdb's copy has only in-frame clones and leaves some out. This table has some 110,000 clones, 55% to 65% appearing once. This CDR3 region has 15 residues. With 0 bases clipped from V and 7 bases from J, the junction kept 9 bases outside the gene matches. Per the germline V gene, CDR1 is LGHNA and CDR2 is YSLEER. This clone was picked up a small number of times. This clonotype was obtained from a young woman in good health and CMV-seronegative. The V and J genes are TRBV4-3 and TRBJ2-7, with TRBD2 matching 7 bases. Input material: PBMCs. The CDR3 DNA reads TGCGCCAGCAGCCAAGAAGGGACTACCGCCCGGGAGCAGTACTTC. It encodes CASSQEGTTAREQYF.